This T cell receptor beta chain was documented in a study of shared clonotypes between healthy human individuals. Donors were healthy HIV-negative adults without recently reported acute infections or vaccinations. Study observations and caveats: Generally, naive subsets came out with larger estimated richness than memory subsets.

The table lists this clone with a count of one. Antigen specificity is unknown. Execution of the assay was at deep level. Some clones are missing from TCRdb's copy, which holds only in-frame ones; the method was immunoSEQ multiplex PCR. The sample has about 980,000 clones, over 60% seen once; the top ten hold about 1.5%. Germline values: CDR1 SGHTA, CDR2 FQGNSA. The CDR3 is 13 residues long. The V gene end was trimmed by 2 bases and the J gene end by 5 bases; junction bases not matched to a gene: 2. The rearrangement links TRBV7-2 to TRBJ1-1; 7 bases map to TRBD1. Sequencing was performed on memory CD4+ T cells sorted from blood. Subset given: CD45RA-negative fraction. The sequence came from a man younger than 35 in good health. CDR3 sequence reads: CASSLTGATEAFF. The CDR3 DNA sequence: TGTGCCAGCAGCTTAACAGGGGCAACTGAAGCTTTCTTT.